This TCR beta chain derives from a study of blood T cells in healthy people across ages. Germline CDR1 and CDR2: SEHNR and FQNEAQ (reference sequence). There are 15 residues in the CDR3. Trimming stripped 6 bases from V and 3 bases from J, with 18 bases between. In regard to this clonotype: Its antigen is as yet unknown.

Study-wide results and caveats: CMV status of donors was unknown, possibly confounding expanded clonotype changes. Reliance upon unsorted PBMCs precluded definitive naive versus antigen-experienced comparison.

The use of a sample-barcoded 5' primer and a J-beta primer mix characterized a second PCR of roughly 6 to 11 cycles. TCRdb re-analysed the 5' RACE reads in MiXCR, keeping a single row per CDR3 protein. The sample lists 1.5 million to 2 million distinct CDR3 sequences, 30% to 40% occurring once. This rearrangement joins TRBV7-9 to TRBJ2-7, with D maybe TRBD1 (6 bases). This TCR derives from a human donor in good health. The sample comprised blood. CDR3 sequence reads: CASSRPGVSFYEQYF. The CDR3 bases are TGTGCCAGCAGTCGGCCAGGGGTCTCGTTCTACGAGCAGTACTTC.